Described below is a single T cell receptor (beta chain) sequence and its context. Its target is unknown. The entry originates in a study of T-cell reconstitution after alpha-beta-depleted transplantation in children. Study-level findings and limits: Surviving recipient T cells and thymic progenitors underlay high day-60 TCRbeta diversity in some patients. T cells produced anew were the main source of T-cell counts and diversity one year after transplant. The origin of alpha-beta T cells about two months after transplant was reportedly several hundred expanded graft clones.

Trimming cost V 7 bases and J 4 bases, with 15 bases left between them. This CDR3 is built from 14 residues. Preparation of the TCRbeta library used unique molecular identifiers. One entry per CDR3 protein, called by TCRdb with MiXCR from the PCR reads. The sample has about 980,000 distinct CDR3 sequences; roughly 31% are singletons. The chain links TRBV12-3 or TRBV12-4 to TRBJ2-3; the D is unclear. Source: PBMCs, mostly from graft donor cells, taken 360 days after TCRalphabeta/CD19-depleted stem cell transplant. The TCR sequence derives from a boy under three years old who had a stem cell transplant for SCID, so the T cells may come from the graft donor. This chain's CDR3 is CASTQGLVADTQYF. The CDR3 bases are TGTGCCAGCACTCAAGGCTTGGTTGCAGATACGCAGTATTTT.